The clone carrying this TCR beta chain appeared a few times. Trimming stripped 7 bases from V and 1 base from J, with 13 bases between. This CDR3 comprises 14 residues. CDR1 is MNHEY and CDR2 is SVGAGI in the germline V gene. The assay was immunoSEQ multiplex PCR, and TCRdb's table has in-frame clones only and misses some. The sample carries about 19,000 clones, over 70% recorded once. This sample stems from a study of graft-versus-host responses after intestinal transplantation. This TCR was recovered from a human patient who received an intestinal transplant, so some T cells may come from the graft donor. The rearrangement joins TRBV6-5 to TRBJ2-5; D is unclear. The source was PBMCs, collected 14 days after transplant. CDR3 residues: CASKGPVPQETQYF. In DNA, the CDR3 is TGTGCCAGCAAAGGACCGGTGCCCCAAGAGACCCAGTACTTC.